This entry lists 16 T cell receptor beta chains sequenced from one sample in a study of blood T cell repertoires in COVID-19. Generated by immunoSEQ multiplex PCR, the TCRdb table keeps only in-frame clones and is missing some. The data contain about 250,000 clones, 88% of them seen just once; the ten biggest clones take up roughly 6.7%. Sequenced sample: peripheral blood. The source is a woman aged 25 to 39 with COVID-19, enrolled during active disease.

The chain has TRBV7-9 and TRBJ1-1, with TRBD1 identical over 8 bases. The CDR3 spans 14 residues. Germline V CDR1 and CDR2: SEHNR, FQNEAQ (reference sequence). Trimming at V came to 2 bases and at J to 6 bases, leaving 5 bases not matched to a gene. CDR3 in DNA: TGTGCCAGCAGCTTATCGGGACAGGTCGCTGAAGCTTTCTTT. This sequence encodes CASSLSGQVAEAFF.

J is TRBJ2-3 and V is TRBV4-3, with D perhaps matching TRBD2 (6 bases). With 0 bases removed from V and 4 bases from J, the gap between germline ends came to 8 bases. From germline, CDR1 is LGHNA and CDR2 YSLEER. The CDR3 extends over 14 amino acids. CDR3 in amino acids: CASSQDTGADTQYF. In nucleotides, the CDR3 is TGCGCCAGCAGCCAAGACACGGGGGCAGATACGCAGTATTTT.

J is TRBJ2-1 and V is TRBV6-2 or TRBV6-3; 9 bases align to TRBD2. This CDR3 is built from 16 residues. CDR1 is MNHEY and CDR2 is SVGEGT in the germline V gene. With V trimmed by 5 bases and J by 7 bases, 12 bases remained unmatched. This CDR3 is CASSTPGSGSGNEQFF. The CDR3 region has the DNA TGTGCCAGCAGTACCCCGGGTAGCGGGAGTGGAAATGAGCAGTTCTTC.

The chain uses TRBV12-1 and TRBJ1-5; the table calls TRBD1, which could not be checked here. TRBV12-1 is tagged as a pseudogene. CDR3 length: 16 amino acids. As DNA, the CDR3 is TGTGCCAGCAGCACTCAGGGAAAGGAAAGCAATCAGCCCCAGCATTTT. This sequence encodes CASSTQGKESNQPQHF.

The genes are TRBV6-2 or TRBV6-3 and TRBJ1-4, with D maybe TRBD1 (5 bases). The CDR3 is 16 amino acids. The germline V gene encodes CDR1 MNHEY and CDR2 SVGEGT. V lost 2 bases and J 2 bases, leaving 12 bases between the germline ends. The CDR3, as DNA: TGTGCCAGCAGTTACACTGGAGGGGAGACTAATGAAAAACTGTTTTTT. Protein sequence: CASSYTGGETNEKLFF.

This CDR3 reads CASSLLAGSNYGYTF. In nucleotides, the CDR3 is TGTGCCAGCAGCTTACTTGCGGGTTCTAACTATGGCTACACCTTC. The V call is TRBV7-8, the J call TRBJ1-2; unclear D gene. V lost 2 bases to trimming and J lost 0 bases, with 10 bases between them. CDR3 length equals 15 residues. Germline V gene lookup returns CDR1 SGHVS and CDR2 FQNEAQ.

This clone was observed once. The genes are TRBV14 and TRBJ2-5, with 8 bases lining up with TRBD1. Germline V CDR1 and CDR2: SGHDN, FVKESK. CDR3 length: 13 residues. J lost 1 base, V lost 6 bases, and 1 base had no gene match. The CDR3 coding sequence is TGTGCCAGCAGAGACAGGGGCCAAGAGACCCAGTACTTC. This encodes CASRDRGQETQYF. Full variable domain (remainder filled in from reference TRBV14 and TRBJ2-5): EAGVTQFPSHSVIEKGQTVTLRCDPISGHDNLYWYRRVMGKEIKFLLHFVKESKQDESGMPNNRFLAERTGGTYSTLKVQPAELEDSGVYFCASRDRGQETQYFGPGTRLLVL.

The chain joins TRBV13 to TRBJ2-2, with D tentatively TRBD1 (9 bases). Trimming pared 7 bases from V and 3 bases from J, leaving 27 bases between. The CDR3 is made up of 19 amino acids. CDR1 is PRHDT and CDR2 is FYEKMQ in the germline V gene (reference sequence). The CDR3 here is CASNYRGRSGSWDTGELFF. CDR3 DNA: TGTGCCAGCAACTACAGGGGGCGGAGCGGGAGCTGGGACACCGGGGAGCTGTTTTTT.

The chain recombines TRBV24-1 with TRBJ1-2, with 8 positions matching TRBD1. Germline trimming cut 5 bases from V and 6 bases from J; bases unmatched to any gene: 10. The CDR3 is 15 residues long. The germline V gene encodes CDR1 KGHDR and CDR2 SFDVKD. In DNA, the CDR3 is TGTGCCACCAGTGCCTCAGGGGGCGGAACCGATGGCTACACCTTC. Amino acids: CATSASGGGTDGYTF.

The gene calls are TRBV10-3 and TRBJ2-1; 10 bases match TRBD2. CDR1 and CDR2 (germline): ENHRY, SYGVKD. The junction had 8 bases not matched to a gene; V was cut back by 10 bases and J by 5 bases. The CDR3 covers 14 residues. The CDR3, as DNA: TGTGCCACTCACACTAGCGGGAAGAACAATGAGCAGTTCTTC. Translating gives CATHTSGKNNEQFF.

The CDR3 DNA sequence: TGTGCCAGCAGCCAATTCTTCGGAGGGACTGAAGCTTTCTTT. Protein product: CASSQFFGGTEAFF. The chain uses TRBV14 and TRBJ1-1; D is unresolved. Germline values: CDR1 SGHDN, CDR2 FVKESK. This CDR3 contains 14 residues. The germline V and J ends were trimmed by 2 bases and 5 bases, with 12 bases remaining between them.

On this clone itself: This may arise from a read error, as a much more abundant clone is one base away. This chain connects TRBV5-4 to TRBJ1-6, with D hard to call. With 4 bases removed from V and 0 bases from J, the gap between germline ends came to 5 bases. Per germline, CDR1 SGHNT and CDR2 YYREEE (reference sequence). The CDR3 has 14 amino acids. The CDR3 DNA is TGTGCCAGCAGCGAGAGCTCCTATAATTCACCCCTCCACTTT. It is translated as CASSESSYNSPLHF.

This clone has just one count. V gene TRBV6-5 combines with J gene TRBJ2-7; possible D gene TRBD2, 6 bases. Germline V gives CDR1 MNHEY, CDR2 SVGAGI. This CDR3 region has 14 residues. Between the trimmed V and J ends, which lost 0 bases and 3 bases, there was a span of 9 bases. DNA for the CDR3: TGTGCCAGCAGTTACTCCCGGCGGGACTACGAGCAGTACGTC. Its translation is CASSYSRRDYEQYV.

The rearrangement links TRBV14 to TRBJ2-5, with D possibly being TRBD1 (5 bases). V shed 3 bases and J shed 2 bases, with 19 bases lying between them. The CDR3 has 17 residues. Germline CDR1 SGHDN, CDR2 FVKESK. As DNA, the CDR3 is TGTGCCAGCAGCCACCAGCGCTTAGGGGTCGTACAAGAGACCCAGTACTTC. This codes for CASSHQRLGVVQETQYF.

V usage is TRBV6-5 and J usage is TRBJ2-1; TRBD2 aligns across 14 bases. The CDR3 is 15 amino acids. V was clipped by 6 bases and J by 8 bases; unmatched bases: 6. CDR1 and CDR2 from the germline V gene are MNHEY and SVGAGI. In nucleotides, the CDR3 is TGTGCCAGCAGCCGACTAGCGGGAGGGCCTTATGAGCAGTTCTTC. Amino acid sequence: CASSRLAGGPYEQFF.

The V and J genes are TRBV19 and TRBJ1-4, with D unclear. Trimming pared 3 bases from V and 8 bases from J, leaving 13 bases between. CDR1 and CDR2 from the germline V gene are LNHDA and SQIVND (reference sequence). This CDR3 region has 14 residues. The CDR3 DNA reads TGTGCCAGTAGTATGCGGGTGGGGTCGGAAAAACTGTTTTTT. Amino acids: CASSMRVGSEKLFF.